These T cell receptor beta chains were read from a single sample in a study of blood T cell repertoires in COVID-19. Using immunoSEQ multiplex PCR, the repertoire was profiled, and TCRdb retains in-frame clones only, with some absent. The repertoire holds 200,000 or so clones, with around four fifths as singletons. The sequenced sample was peripheral blood. The receptors here all came from a woman of 80 years or more with COVID-19, enrolled during active disease. CDR3s include the opening cysteine and the closing phenylalanine or tryptophan. Fields, in order: V gene, CDR3 protein.

V: TRBV6-1
CDR3: CASREGDWPNQPQHF

V: TRBV6-1
CDR3: CASSERAGGLGEAFF

V: TRBV7-6
CDR3: CASSLGATSGGDYTQYF

V: TRBV18
CDR3: CASSQGSGGAGEQFF

V: TRBV7-9
CDR3: CASSPWRGTGGNSPLHF

V: TRBV5-4
CDR3: CASSLTSGGRETQYF

V: TRBV5-1
CDR3: CASSFRVGSYNEQFF

V: TRBV19
CDR3: CASGTGNSGNTIYF

V: TRBV9
CDR3: CASSAQMTGANTEAFF

V: TRBV6-5
CDR3: CASIGQGSNTEAFF

V: TRBV4-2
CDR3: CASSQDAGERQPQHF

V: TRBV6-5
CDR3: CASSISRDSYEQYF

V: TRBV7-2
CDR3: CASSLSYEQFF

V: TRBV7-3
CDR3: CASSLGGGASYEQYF

V: TRBV5-1
CDR3: CASSFQGANTGELFF

V: TRBV6-5
CDR3: CASSPVLAGRYEQYF

V: TRBV7-9
CDR3: CASSEYRDLNTEAFF

V: TRBV7-2
CDR3: CASSSQTGGYEQYF

V: TRBV18
CDR3: CASSPEQGKGLGYTF

V: TRBV25-1
CDR3: CASSESRGNYNSPLHF

V: TRBV5-1
CDR3: CASSLGQSGNTIYF

V: TRBV11-2
CDR3: CASSFVGGTETQYF

V: TRBV14
CDR3: CASSPSDWATEAFF

V: TRBV5-5
CDR3: CASSLAADRSDTQYF

V: TRBV18
CDR3: CASSPTETYGYTF

V: TRBV5-1
CDR3: CASSSGGTVVDTQYF

V: TRBV3-1/TRBV3-2
CDR3: CASGSGHSGNTIYF

V: TRBV9
CDR3: CASSAHSAGGLNTGELFF

V: TRBV11-3
CDR3: CASSFSGASGELFF

V: TRBV18
CDR3: CASSRQGMSEKLFF

V: TRBV5-6
CDR3: CASIRYNRGMYNEQFF

V: TRBV12-3/TRBV12-4
CDR3: CASRVTGGTEAFF

V: TRBV27
CDR3: CASSPVTPRVLQPQHF

V: TRBV6-1
CDR3: CASSEAAFTGELFF

V: TRBV7-6
CDR3: CASSLARWGQGKEATLHF

V: TRBV28
CDR3: CASSPSGGGPYEQYF

V: TRBV29-1
CDR3: CSVGHLNTEAFF

V: TRBV3-1/TRBV3-2
CDR3: CASSHGLGGTTYF

V: TRBV7-6
CDR3: CASSAVTNTGELFF

V: TRBV7-2
CDR3: CASSLAGGTRWGTDTQYF

V: TRBV19
CDR3: CASSIPGTGYGYTF

V: TRBV30
CDR3: CAWSVSSGRSTDTQYF

V: TRBV30
CDR3: CAWSPTREAFF

V: TRBV29-1
CDR3: CSATGAGGDEKLFF

V: TRBV7-9
CDR3: CASSLGGQETQYF

V: TRBV28
CDR3: CASSSRTGPGGSYEQYF

V: TRBV6-2/TRBV6-3
CDR3: CASSHDLRDRSYEQYF

V: TRBV10-3
CDR3: CATGTGGTNEQFF

V: TRBV28
CDR3: CASSLGGMNTEAFF

V: TRBV3-1/TRBV3-2
CDR3: CASSQDQASATTNEKLFF

V: TRBV5-4
CDR3: CASKQDMNTEAFF

V: TRBV5-1
CDR3: CASSLVGTDTQYF

V: TRBV7-8
CDR3: CASSFPGVPFEAFF

V: TRBV5-5
CDR3: CASSLDWLMNTEAFF

V: TRBV5-8
CDR3: CASSFRGNTEAFF

V: TRBV4-1
CDR3: CASSPQGGSNSPLHF

V: TRBV2
CDR3: CASSESWRSSEAFF

V: TRBV9
CDR3: CASSVASGATGANVLTF

V: TRBV5-1
CDR3: CASSLNGQGLGSEQFF